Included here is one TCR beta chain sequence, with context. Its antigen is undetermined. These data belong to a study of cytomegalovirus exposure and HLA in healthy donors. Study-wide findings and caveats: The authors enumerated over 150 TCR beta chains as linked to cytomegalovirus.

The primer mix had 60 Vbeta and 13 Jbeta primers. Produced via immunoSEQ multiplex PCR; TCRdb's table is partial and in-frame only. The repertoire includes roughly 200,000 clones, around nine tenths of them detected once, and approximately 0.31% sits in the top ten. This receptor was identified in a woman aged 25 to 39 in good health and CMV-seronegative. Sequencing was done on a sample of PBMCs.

The CDR3 DNA reads TGTGCCAGCAGCCGAGGGACTAGCGGGAGTTGGCGAGAGACCCAGTACTTC. It codes for CASSRGTSGSWRETQYF. This chain connects TRBV4-2 to TRBJ2-5, with TRBD2 identical over 14 bases. V was clipped by 4 bases and J by 4 bases; unmatched bases: 8. CDR1 is LGHNA, CDR2 YNFKEQ, per germline. CDR3 length: 17 amino acids.